Sequencing of this T cell receptor beta chain was carried out in a study of shared clonotypes between healthy human individuals. A split of CD4+ cells into CD45RA+ naive and CD45RA-negative memory subsets was performed. Method: immunoSEQ multiplex PCR; TCRdb's copy keeps in-frame clones and lacks some. The data show a few million clones, approximately 94% seen once. Germline-derived CDR1 and CDR2 are GTSNPN and SVGIG (reference sequence). This CDR3 spans 15 amino acids. V gave up 4 bases and J gave up 6 bases, with 20 bases separating them. This clonotype was sampled from a young man in good health. V usage is TRBV30 and J usage is TRBJ2-3; D is tentatively TRBD1 or TRBD2 (5 bases each). Sequenced sample: naive CD4+ T cells sorted from blood. Indicated subset: CD45RA+ positively selected. The CDR3 loop reads CAWTPGTSNGDTQYF. The DNA for the CDR3 is TGTGCCTGGACCCCCGGGACCTCGAACGGGGATACGCAGTATTTT.